This T cell receptor (delta chain) was captured by sequencing in a study of γδ T cells in repeated Plasmodium falciparum infection. Bulk repertoires came from Vgamma9/Vdelta2+ or Vdelta2-negative gammadelta T cells flow-sorted from PBMC. TCRdb used CATT to re-call clones from the multiplex PCR reads. The sample lists 50,000 or so delta-chain clones; approximately 1.5% were seen once. The CDR3 consists of 17 residues. Per germline, CDR1 GEAIGNYY and CDR2 EKD. This clone was seen only a few times. This DNA's translation differs at residue 11 from TCRdb's protein, which comes from a much larger clone; a read error is likely, and the protein shown is translated from the DNA.

V is TRDV2 and J is TRDJ3, with 11 nucleotides matching TRDD3. The J gene, left out of TCRdb, was set here by checking the DNA against germline. The TCR sequence derives from a pool of human donors (malaria-infected and uninfected, not separated). The sample taken for sequencing was gamma-delta T cells from blood. The CDR3 loop reads CACDWGIRGWGTRQMFF. CDR3 sequence (DNA): TGTGCCTGTGACTGGGGGATACGCGGCTGGGGCACCCGACAGATGTTTTTC.